This T cell receptor (beta chain) came from a study of blood T cell repertoires in COVID-19 (dated by TCRdb to the early 2020s). Study-level background: Samples covering the acute and convalescent phases of COVID-19 were provided by collaborators in the United States, Italy and Spain. The prospective study material was composed of cDNA or gDNA derived from T cells, B-cell-depleted T cells, or PBMCs. Subjects who had been exposed to COVID-19, were actively infected with it, or had recovered from it provided the deeply sampled blood TCRbeta repertoires that made up the dataset. The repertoires were released in a freely available public database intended as a resource for research on the immune response to SARS-CoV-2. Samples came from the ongoing ImmuneRACE study (first 160 participants) plus 1,254 subjects from 6 global collaborators. The sample metadata nearly always contained a de-identified subject ID, COVID-19 status, age in years and sex. Where available, HLA class I and class II types were obtained from metadata supplied by the sample provider rather than from assay-based typing.

Collaborating institutions collected whole blood in K2EDTA tubes following their own protocols. For TCRbeta analysis, collaborator samples were shipped as frozen whole blood, as isolated PBMCs, or as DNA extracted from either sample type. Turning to this clone: There is no known antigen for this receptor. Base-call qualities are not available, and no considerably larger clone is one nucleotide away.

CDR1 and CDR2 are drawn from the germline V gene: SGHAT, FQNNGV. The CDR3 covers 12 residues, taking in both the cysteine and the phenylalanine. Only the CDR3 DNA is retained, 36 bases long and in frame from the first base. Cut back by 8 bases and 5 bases, the V and J ends lie 9 bases apart. The immunoSEQ Assay, a bias-controlled multiplex PCR, was used to amplify TCRbeta CDR3 regions from genomic DNA. Turning to the authors' computational methods: The number of nucleated cells in each sample was estimated by amplification of reference gene primers within the assay. Sequence reads were collapsed and filtered to measure the absolute abundance of every unique TCRbeta CDR3 rearrangement. For each sample, productive Simpson clonality was calculated as the square root of Simpson's diversity index across productive rearrangements. Entries here come from immuneACCESS through TCRdb and include only in-frame sequences with V and J called. Some clones fail to appear in such tables; in the studies checked, an unresolved V gene covers under half of the shortfall, and the cause of the remainder is unknown. Clonal size and the V and J genes are those of that table, whereas D and trimming came from the DNA. The sample includes under 30,000 clones, with about 80% observed a single time. Jointly, the top ten make up 24% of the sample.

General study outcomes and caveats: Clinical and demographic metadata were provided uncurated, with the amount varying by source and participant.

The chain uses TRBV11-2 and TRBJ1-4; no D gene is confidently identified. This sequence originates from a human donor in a cohort sampled during active COVID-19. Sequenced input: peripheral blood. CDR3 reads: CASQTANEKLFF. The sequenced DNA: TGTGCCAGCCAAACTGCAAATGAAAAACTGTTTTTT.